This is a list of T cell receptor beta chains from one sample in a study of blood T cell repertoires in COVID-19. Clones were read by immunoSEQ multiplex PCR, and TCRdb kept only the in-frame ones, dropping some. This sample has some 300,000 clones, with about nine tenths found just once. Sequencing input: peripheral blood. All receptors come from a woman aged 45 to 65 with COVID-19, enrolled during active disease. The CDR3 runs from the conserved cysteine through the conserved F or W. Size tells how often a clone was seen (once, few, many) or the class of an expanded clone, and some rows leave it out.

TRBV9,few,CASSVAGLGYTF
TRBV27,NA,CASSLSGAGNEKLFF
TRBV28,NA,CASSLGQRYGYTF
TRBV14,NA,CASSQVLAGGSEQYF
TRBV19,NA,CARCLELAGSESDLSSESYEQYF
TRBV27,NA,CASRLGRNTEAFF
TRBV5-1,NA,CASSPLDRGVSPLHF
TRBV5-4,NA,CASSPRTGGWTEAFF
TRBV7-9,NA,CASSAGTGFYEQYF
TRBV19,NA,CASSTNVPSGRPLNNEQFF
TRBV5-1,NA,CASSLGSEGGRELFF
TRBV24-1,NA,CATSVSANTGELFF
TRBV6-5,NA,CASSTQVNTEAFF
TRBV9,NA,CASSGTSGIQETQYF
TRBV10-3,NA,CAISESASSGGSLAKNIQYF
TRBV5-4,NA,CASSPTLAGVYEQYF
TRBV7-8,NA,CASSARVGGERNSPLHF
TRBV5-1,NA,CASSSNGDTGNEQYF
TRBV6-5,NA,CASSYSKGAVTEAFF
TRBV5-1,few,CASSAPGTENSPLHF
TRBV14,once,CASRPGLAGGASTDTQYF
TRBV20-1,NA,CSAKWGDLLFF
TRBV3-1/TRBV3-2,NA,CASSQPLGESYNEQFF
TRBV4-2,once,CASSLGTSGNNEQFF
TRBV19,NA,CASSISAGGQETQYF